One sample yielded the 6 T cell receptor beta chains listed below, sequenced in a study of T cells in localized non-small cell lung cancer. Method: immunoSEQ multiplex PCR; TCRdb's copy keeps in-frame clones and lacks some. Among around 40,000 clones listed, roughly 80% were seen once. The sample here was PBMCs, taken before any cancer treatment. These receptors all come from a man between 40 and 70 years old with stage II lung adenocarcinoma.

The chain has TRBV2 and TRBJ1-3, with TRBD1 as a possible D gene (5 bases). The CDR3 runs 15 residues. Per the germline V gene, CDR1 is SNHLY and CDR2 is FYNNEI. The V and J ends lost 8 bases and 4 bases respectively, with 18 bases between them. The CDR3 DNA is TGTGCCAGCCAAGGGACCCGCGGGACCGGAAACACCATATATTTT. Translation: CASQGTRGTGNTIYF.

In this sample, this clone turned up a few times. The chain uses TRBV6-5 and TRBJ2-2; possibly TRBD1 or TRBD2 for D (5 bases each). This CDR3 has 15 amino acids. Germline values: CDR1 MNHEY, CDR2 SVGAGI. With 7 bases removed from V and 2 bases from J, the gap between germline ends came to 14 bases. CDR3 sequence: CASTEGTANTGELFF. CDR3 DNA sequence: TGTGCCAGCACCGAAGGGACGGCAAACACCGGGGAGCTGTTTTTT.

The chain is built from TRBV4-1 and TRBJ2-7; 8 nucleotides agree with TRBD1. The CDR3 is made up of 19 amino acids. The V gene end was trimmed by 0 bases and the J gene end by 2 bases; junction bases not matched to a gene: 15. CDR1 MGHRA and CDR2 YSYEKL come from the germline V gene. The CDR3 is CASSQDSLADRDRTYEQYF. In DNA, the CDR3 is TGCGCCAGCAGCCAAGATTCCCTTGCCGACCGGGACAGGACCTACGAGCAGTACTTC.

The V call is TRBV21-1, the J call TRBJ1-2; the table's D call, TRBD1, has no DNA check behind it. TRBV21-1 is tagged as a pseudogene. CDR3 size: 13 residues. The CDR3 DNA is TGTGCCAGCAGACAGAATACTAACTATGGCTACACCTTC. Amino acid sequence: CASRQNTNYGYTF.

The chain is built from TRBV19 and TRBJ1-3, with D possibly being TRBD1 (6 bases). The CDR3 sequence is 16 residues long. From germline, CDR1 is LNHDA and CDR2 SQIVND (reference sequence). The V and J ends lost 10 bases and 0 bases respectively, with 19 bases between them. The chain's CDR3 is CATGLGQTSSGNTIYF. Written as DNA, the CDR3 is TGTGCCACGGGCCTCGGACAGACGAGCTCTGGAAACACCATATATTTT.

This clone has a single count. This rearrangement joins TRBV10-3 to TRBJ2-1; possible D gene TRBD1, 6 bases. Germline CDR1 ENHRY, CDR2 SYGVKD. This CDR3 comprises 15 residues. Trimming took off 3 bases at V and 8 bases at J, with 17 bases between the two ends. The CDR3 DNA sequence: TGTGCCATCAGTGACGACGGCAGGGGAAGCTATGAGCAGTTCTTC. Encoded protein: CAISDDGRGSYEQFF.